The 3 T cell receptor beta chains given below trace back to one sample, sequenced in a study of cytomegalovirus exposure and HLA in healthy donors. PCR amplification relied on 60 Vbeta primers (plus 13 Jbeta primers). Sequencing used immunoSEQ multiplex PCR; TCRdb keeps in-frame clones, though not all of them. The data hold about 120,000 clones, with about 80% observed a single time. Source material: PBMCs. All receptors derive from a man aged 25 to 45 in good health and CMV-seropositive.

The chain employs TRBV2 and TRBJ1-1; D gene unclear. CDR1 and CDR2 from the germline V gene are SNHLY and FYNNEI. The V end lost 7 bases, the J end lost 1 base, and 10 bases lay between the germline ends. The CDR3 covers 13 residues. The CDR3 sequence is CASMEGTNTEAFF. The CDR3 DNA reads as TGTGCCAGCATGGAGGGAACGAACACTGAAGCTTTCTTT.

In its sample, this clone was seen once. V gene TRBV30 combines with J gene TRBJ2-1; no reliable D call. This CDR3 region has 12 residues. V gave up 2 bases and J gave up 7 bases, with 9 bases separating them. Germline V CDR1 and CDR2: GTSNPN, SVGIG (reference sequence). DNA for the CDR3: TGTGCCTGGAGTTATAGCTCAAATGAGCAGTTCTTC. Translation gives CAWSYSSNEQFF.

The chain has TRBV7-9 and TRBJ2-1; 8 bases match TRBD1. Germline V gives CDR1 SEHNR, CDR2 FQNEAQ (reference sequence). V dropped 1 base and J dropped 11; count of bases not matched to a gene: 10. This CDR3 comprises 15 residues. The CDR3 region has the DNA TGTGCCAGCAGCTTAGGAGTTCCAGGGGGCGCGAAGCAGTTCTTC. It yields the protein CASSLGVPGGAKQFF.